This T cell receptor beta chain was sequenced in a study of blood T cells in healthy people across ages. CDR3 length equals 15 residues. The V gene's germline CDR1 is SGHRS and CDR2 YFSETQ. J lost 0 bases, V lost 5 bases, and 8 bases had no gene match. No fewer than 7 million PBMCs went into each sample. A J-beta primer mix and a sample-barcoded 5' primer were used in a second PCR of about 7 to 12 cycles. TCRdb passed the 5' RACE reads through MiXCR, listing each CDR3 protein once. The sample lists some 1.5 million distinct CDR3 sequences, under 30% occurring once. This clonotype has a count of ten or more.

This sequence joins TRBV5-1 and TRBJ2-7, with TRBD1 identical over 7 bases. The sample was blood. The source is a young woman in good health. The CDR3 is CASRAPGQYSYEQYF. The DNA for the CDR3 is TGCGCCAGCAGGGCCCCGGGACAGTACTCCTACGAGCAGTACTTC.